The 32 T cell receptor beta chains below were found in one sample sequenced in a study of beta chain features in type 1 diabetes. Expressed TCRB transcripts were sequenced because the isolated RNA had all been reverse transcribed beforehand. Measured with immunoSEQ multiplex PCR; TCRdb has only the in-frame clones, and not every one. The repertoire consists of about 150,000 clones, with roughly 8.1% occurring once and the leading ten covering nearly 0.65%. The sequencing input was central memory CD4+ T cells from blood. The receptors derive from a man between 18 and 35 years old in good health.

The chain links TRBV2 to TRBJ2-3; 7 bases map to TRBD1. CDR1 is SNHLY, CDR2 FYNNEI, per germline. With 6 bases clipped from V and 6 bases from J, the junction kept 6 bases outside the gene matches. The CDR3 spans 13 residues. In DNA, the CDR3 is TGTGCCAGCAGAAAGGACAGGCCTGATACGCAGTATTTT. It codes for CASRKDRPDTQYF.

The chain is built from TRBV5-4 and TRBJ1-4, with 7 bases fitting TRBD1. Losses at the gene ends were 4 bases for V and 8 bases for J; bases not matched to a gene: 14. This CDR3 is built from 16 residues. Germline CDR1 is SGHNT and CDR2 is YYREEE (reference sequence). CDR3 bases: TGTGCCAGCAGCGATCAAACGACAGGGAAGAGAGAAAAACTGTTTTTT. This translates into CASSDQTTGKREKLFF.

The rearrangement uses TRBV5-4 and TRBJ2-1, with 10 bases lining up with TRBD2. The V and J ends lost 4 bases and 2 bases, in that order; junction bases with no gene match: 6. The CDR3 runs 16 residues. Germline assignment: CDR1 SGHNT and CDR2 YYREEE (reference sequence). The CDR3 spells CASSTRTSGTYNEQFF. The CDR3 DNA reads TGTGCCAGCAGCACACGGACTAGCGGCACCTACAATGAGCAGTTCTTC.

This clone turned up a few times. The J gene is TRBJ2-7, the V gene TRBV6-5; 11 positions match TRBD1. V was pared by 6 bases and J by 1 base, with 5 bases of the junction left unmatched. CDR1 and CDR2 from the germline V gene are MNHEY and SVGAGI. There are 15 residues in the CDR3. The CDR3 is CASRYRDRGSYEQYF. DNA for the CDR3: TGTGCCAGCAGATATCGGGACAGGGGGTCCTACGAGCAGTACTTC.

V gene TRBV6-6 combines with J gene TRBJ1-5, with D hard to call. The CDR3 totals 15 residues. V was pared by 7 bases and J by 2 bases, with 15 bases between. Germline lookup yields CDR1 MNHNY and CDR2 SVGAGI (reference sequence). CDR3 sequence (DNA): TGTGCCAGCACCGGCGAGAGGAATCGCAATCAGCCCCAGCATTTT. This translates into CASTGERNRNQPQHF.

The chain carries TRBV27 and TRBJ2-7; 7 bases are a match to TRBD1. The CDR3 is 18 amino acids. Germline V gives CDR1 MNHEY, CDR2 SMNVEV (reference sequence). V gave up 6 bases and J gave up 12 bases; unmatched junction bases: 29. CDR3 in DNA: TGTGCCAGCAGAGCTAGAGGGGCGGGTGTGGAGACTACAGGGGATGTGTACTTC. Protein sequence: CASRARGAGVETTGDVYF.

This clone was counted ten times or more. This chain connects TRBV10-3 to TRBJ2-2; D is possibly TRBD2 (5 bases). V was clipped by 3 bases and J by 1 base, with 15 bases between them. The CDR3 loop spans 17 amino acids. The germline V gene has CDR1 ENHRY and CDR2 SYGVKD. CDR3 in amino acids: CAISDGRRGRNTGELFF. In DNA, the CDR3 is TGTGCCATCAGTGACGGGCGCAGAGGGAGGAACACCGGGGAGCTGTTTTTT.

Only a few counts were recorded for this clone. The sample has other DNA sequences that encode this CDR3 too. The chain's CDR3 is CASSLDRNMNTEAFF. The DNA of the CDR3 is TGTGCCAGCAGCCTGGACAGAAACATGAACACTGAAGCTTTCTTT. J is TRBJ1-1 and V is TRBV5-4; tentative D call: TRBD1 (6 bases). Germline CDR1 reads SGHNT; CDR2 reads YYREEE (reference sequence). The CDR3 loop spans 15 amino acids. V lost 4 bases and J lost 0, with 13 bases in between.

In DNA, the CDR3 is TGTGCCAGCAGCTGGAGGGGGCAGAGCTATGGCTACACCTTC. This translates into CASSWRGQSYGYTF. The chain links TRBV5-6 to TRBJ1-2; TRBD1 aligns across 7 bases. Germline V lookup: CDR1 SGHDT, CDR2 YYEEEE. The CDR3 consists of 14 residues. The ends lost 3 bases at V and 4 bases at J; junction bases unmatched: 6.

The rearrangement uses TRBV7-9 and TRBJ1-1, with no clear D. The CDR3 totals 13 residues. Germline lookup yields CDR1 SEHNR and CDR2 FQNEAQ (reference sequence). V shed 5 bases and J shed 7 bases, with 14 bases lying between them. CDR3 sequence: CASSTEMSDEAFF. The CDR3 coding sequence is TGTGCCAGCAGCACAGAGATGTCCGATGAAGCTTTCTTT. Using reference TRBV7-9 and TRBJ1-1 for the parts outside the CDR3, the full variable domain is DTGVSQNPRHKITKRGQNVTFRCDPISEHNRLYWYRQTLGQGPEFLTYFQNEAQLEKSRLLSDRFSAERPKGSFSTLEIQRTEQGDSAMYLCASSTEMSDEAFFGQGTRLTVV.

The chain is built from TRBV4-3 and TRBJ1-1; D perhaps matches TRBD1 (5 bases). Germline V gene data show CDR1 as LGHNA and CDR2 as YSLEER. The CDR3 has 20 amino acids. The V end lost 0 bases, the J end lost 4 bases, and 27 bases lay between the germline ends. CDR3 sequence: CASSQDIVGTQRAGSTEAFF. In nucleotides, the CDR3 is TGCGCCAGCAGCCAAGATATAGTAGGGACCCAAAGGGCGGGGAGCACTGAAGCTTTCTTT.

Here the CDR3 DNA reads TGTGCCAGCAGTTGGGGGACCGCTGGAGGGACCGGGGAGCTGTTTTTT. This translates into CASSWGTAGGTGELFF. The rearrangement links TRBV7-3 to TRBJ2-2, with D possibly TRBD2 on 6 matching bases. Germline V CDR1 and CDR2: SGHTA, FQGTGA. Trimming removed 6 bases at V and 5 bases at J, with 19 bases between. This CDR3 is built from 16 residues.

The V call is TRBV10-3, the J call TRBJ1-1, with 7 bases fitting TRBD1. V lost 7 bases to trimming and J lost 1 base; unmatched junction nucleotides: 6. Germline V CDR1 and CDR2: ENHRY, SYGVKD. The CDR3 totals 14 residues. In DNA form, the CDR3 reads TGTGCCATCAAAAGACAGGGTCCGAACACTGAAGCTTTCTTT. Amino acid sequence: CAIKRQGPNTEAFF.

This clone showed up just a few times. The V gene is TRBV6-5, the J gene TRBJ2-5; a possible D gene is TRBD2 (7 bases). Trimming took off 3 bases at V and 5 bases at J, with 19 bases between the two ends. This CDR3 contains 16 residues. Germline CDR1 reads MNHEY; CDR2 reads SVGAGI. The CDR3 bases are TGTGCCAGCAGTTATCCGGTGGAGGGGGGGAAGGAGACCCAGTACTTC. Its translation: CASSYPVEGGKETQYF.

There are many counts of this clone. The chain employs TRBV5-1 and TRBJ2-1; 10 nucleotides match TRBD2. Trimming cost V 0 bases and J 15 bases; bases outside gene matches: 15. The CDR3 spans 16 residues. CDR1 SGHRS and CDR2 YFSETQ come from the germline V gene. CDR3 protein: CASSLGASGSLDSGFF. The CDR3 nucleotides are TGCGCCAGCAGCTTGGGGGCTAGCGGGAGCCTTGACTCAGGGTTCTTC.

In its sample, this clone was seen many times. This rearrangement joins TRBV30 to TRBJ1-1; D might be TRBD1 (6 bases). Germline values: CDR1 GTSNPN, CDR2 SVGIG (reference sequence). V gave up 0 bases and J gave up 4 bases, with 12 bases separating them. CDR3 length: 14 amino acids. The CDR3 nucleotides are TGTGCCTGGAGTGTACAGGGAAGGAGCACTGAAGCTTTCTTT. Its translation is CAWSVQGRSTEAFF. Full variable domain (remainder filled in from reference TRBV30 and TRBJ1-1): SQTIHQWPATLVQPVGSPLSLECTVEGTSNPNLYWYRQAAGRGLQLLFYSVGIGQISSEVPQNLSASRPQDRQFILSSKKLLLSDSGFYLCAWSVQGRSTEAFFGQGTRLTVV.

This clone was seen a few times. This chain connects TRBV11-2 to TRBJ2-7; possibly TRBD1 for D (6 bases). The CDR3 loop spans 14 amino acids. Trimming cost V 4 bases and J 2 bases, with 12 bases left between them. Germline V CDR1 and CDR2: SGHAT, FQNNGV. DNA of the CDR3: TGTGCCAGCAGCTCCGACAGGTCAGCCTACGAGCAGTACTTC. Translated, it gives CASSSDRSAYEQYF.

Written as DNA, the CDR3 is TGTGCCAGCAGAAGCCAGCGGGGGGGGAACACCGGGGAGCTGTTTTTT. Translating it yields CASRSQRGGNTGELFF. The genes are TRBV11-2 and TRBJ2-2; 10 nucleotides line up with TRBD2. V dropped 6 bases and J dropped 1; count of bases not matched to a gene: 5. CDR3 length: 16 amino acids. Germline V gene sequence: CDR1 SGHAT, CDR2 FQNNGV.

The chain employs TRBV7-3 and TRBJ2-7; TRBD2 agrees at 9 bases. The CDR3 covers 15 residues. Germline assignment: CDR1 SGHTA and CDR2 FQGTGA. Germline trimming cut 5 bases from V and 7 bases from J; bases unmatched to any gene: 12. The CDR3 sequence: CASSPYQGGGAEQYF. For the CDR3, the DNA is TGTGCCAGCAGCCCCTATCAGGGCGGGGGGGCGGAGCAGTACTTC.

This clone came up once. The chain recombines TRBV2 with TRBJ1-1; D is undetermined. V was trimmed by 6 bases and J by 11 bases, leaving 10 bases between them. The CDR3 contains 10 residues. Germline V gives CDR1 SNHLY, CDR2 FYNNEI. CDR3 sequence: CASRVDGAFF. The DNA for the CDR3 is TGTGCCAGCAGGGTTGACGGGGCTTTCTTT.

This clone was detected a few times. V is TRBV4-2 and J is TRBJ2-3, with 11 bases aligning to TRBD2. The CDR3 extends over 19 amino acids. Unmatched junction bases numbered 13, after V lost 2 bases and J lost 3 bases. The germline V gene has CDR1 LGHNA and CDR2 YNFKEQ. The CDR3 reads CASSQKPLRASGGTDTQYF. CDR3 DNA: TGTGCCAGCAGCCAAAAACCACTTAGGGCTAGCGGGGGGACAGATACGCAGTATTTT.

V and J are TRBV7-2 and TRBJ1-5, with D perhaps TRBD1 (6 bases). The CDR3 contains 15 residues. Trimming removed 2 bases from V and 2 bases from J, with 10 bases in between. CDR1 and CDR2 (germline): SGHTA, FQGNSA. The chain's CDR3 is CASSLTGIGNQPQHF. CDR3 nucleotide sequence: TGTGCCAGCAGCTTAACAGGGATTGGCAATCAGCCCCAGCATTTT.

The chain employs TRBV5-1 and TRBJ2-5; TRBD1 matches 9 bases. Germline lookup yields CDR1 SGHRS and CDR2 YFSETQ. The CDR3 is 15 residues long. J was trimmed by 1 base and V by 4 bases; bases with no gene match: 5. The CDR3: CASSAWTGAQETQYF. CDR3 DNA: TGCGCCAGCAGCGCCTGGACAGGGGCCCAAGAGACCCAGTACTTC.

This clone was seen ten or more times. This sequence joins TRBV4-3 and TRBJ2-1; TRBD2 might be the D (6 bases). The CDR3 contains 16 residues. Germline V gene data show CDR1 as LGHNA and CDR2 as YSLEER. Trimming shortened V by 1 base and J by 3 bases, and 13 bases separated the two germline ends. The CDR3 coding sequence is TGCGCCAGCAGCCAAGGAACCTTCGGGGGCTACAATGAGCAGTTCTTC. Translated: CASSQGTFGGYNEQFF.

This clone occurred a few times. V is TRBV7-9 and J is TRBJ2-3; D uncertain. The CDR3 extends over 8 amino acids. Trimming took 5 bases from V and 15 from J, leaving 6 bases between them. Germline V lookup: CDR1 SEHNR, CDR2 FQNEAQ (reference sequence). DNA of the CDR3: TGTGCCAGCAGCCTCTTCTATTTT. It yields the protein CASSLFYF. Full variable domain (remainder filled in from reference TRBV7-9 and TRBJ2-3): DTGVSQNPRHKITKRGQNVTFRCDPISEHNRLYWYRQTLGQGPEFLTYFQNEAQLEKSRLLSDRFSAERPKGSFSTLEIQRTEQGDSAMYLCASSLFYFGPGTRLTVL.

CDR3 in amino acids: CASTQNTEAFF. The CDR3 nucleotides read TGTGCCAGCACCCAGAACACTGAAGCTTTCTTT. The V and J genes are TRBV6-6 and TRBJ1-1, with D hard to call. CDR1 and CDR2 from the germline V gene are MNHNY and SVGAGI (reference sequence). Trimming left V 7 bases short and J 1 base short, with 4 bases between. The CDR3 runs to 11 residues.

CDR3 nucleotides: TGTGCCAGCAGTCCGCCCGCCGTTTTCCGTGCGGGAGGTCCCTACAATGAGCAGTTCTTC. This sequence encodes CASSPPAVFRAGGPYNEQFF. The genes are TRBV28 and TRBJ2-1; 8 nucleotides line up with TRBD2. Germline CDR1 reads MDHEN; CDR2 reads SYDVKM. This CDR3 has 20 amino acids. Trimming at V came to 5 bases and at J to 2 bases, leaving 20 bases not matched to a gene.

This clone was picked up a small number of times. This same CDR3 is encoded by further DNA sequences in the sample. CDR3 nucleotides: TGCGCCAGCAGCTTACAGGGGGAAGAGACCCAGTACTTC. It is translated as CASSLQGEETQYF. This sequence joins TRBV5-1 and TRBJ2-5; 8 positions match TRBD1. The length of the CDR3 is 13 residues. The germline CDR1 and CDR2 sequences are SGHRS and YFSETQ. V lost 2 bases to trimming and J lost 3 bases; unmatched junction nucleotides: 0.

The chain has TRBV11-3 and TRBJ2-1; TRBD2 agrees at 7 bases. Germline V gene data show CDR1 as SGHNT and CDR2 as YENEEA. V shed 4 bases and J 5 bases; nucleotides not matched to a gene: 11. This CDR3 spans 16 amino acids. The chain's CDR3 is CASSSLYGGSDNEQFF. The CDR3, as DNA: TGTGCCAGCAGCTCCTTGTACGGGGGGAGTGACAATGAGCAGTTCTTC.

This clone was seen at least ten times. The chain has TRBV14 and TRBJ1-1; D unclear. The CDR3 length is 14 residues. Germline loops: CDR1 SGHDN, CDR2 FVKESK. Trimming pared 1 base from V and 9 bases from J, leaving 15 bases between. In DNA form, the CDR3 reads TGTGCCAGCAGCCAAGCTGGAGTCCGGGTGAAAGCTTTCTTT. The encoded protein is CASSQAGVRVKAFF.

A few counts support this clone. The J gene is TRBJ1-4, the V gene TRBV7-9; D perhaps matches TRBD1 (5 bases). Germline V gene sequence: CDR1 SEHNR, CDR2 FQNEAQ (reference sequence). The CDR3 totals 14 residues. Trimming pared 8 bases from V and 8 bases from J, leaving 18 bases between. CDR3 DNA sequence: TGTGCCAGCGGGGAGGGACGGTTTCGGGAAAAACTGTTTTTT. This encodes CASGEGRFREKLFF.

This clone was found a few times. The chain links TRBV7-9 to TRBJ2-7; D is ambiguous. V lost 5 bases to trimming and J lost 4 bases, with 12 bases between them. The CDR3 length is 13 residues. Germline CDR1 and CDR2: SEHNR and FQNEAQ (reference sequence). The CDR3 DNA sequence: TGTGCCAGCAGCCCCGACGGAGTGTACGAGCAGTACTTC. Amino acid sequence: CASSPDGVYEQYF.